The 11 T cell receptor beta chains below were found in one sample sequenced in a study of T cells after yellow fever vaccination. TCRdb recomputed calls from the 5' RACE reads with MiXCR, one row per CDR3 protein. The data show about 300,000 distinct CDR3 sequences, around 9.3% seen once. The source material was CD4+ T cells sorted from PBMCs, sampled 5 days after the yellow fever booster vaccination. All receptors derive from a man aged 18 to 29 who received the YFV17D yellow fever vaccine.

V is TRBV7-2 and J is TRBJ1-2; D not resolved. Germline V gene lookup returns CDR1 SGHTA and CDR2 FQGNSA. Trimming left V 5 bases short and J 2 bases short, with 12 bases between. The CDR3 spans 14 residues. CDR3 nucleotide sequence: TGTGCCAGCAGCCCGACACGAGGAAACTATGGCTACACCTTC. This translates into CASSPTRGNYGYTF.

This clonotype occurred many times. The chain joins TRBV7-9 to TRBJ2-7, with D tentatively TRBD1 or TRBD2 (5 bases each). The V gene's germline CDR1 is SEHNR and CDR2 FQNEAQ (reference sequence). The CDR3 runs 15 residues. V dropped 5 bases and J dropped 1 base, with 15 bases sitting between them. The chain's CDR3 is CASSIPGTDSYEQYF. The DNA of the CDR3 is TGTGCCAGCAGCATCCCCGGGACGGATTCCTACGAGCAGTACTTC.

V and J are TRBV25-1 and TRBJ2-5, with unresolved D. The germline V and J ends were trimmed by 4 bases and 5 bases, with 11 bases remaining between them. This CDR3 is built from 13 residues. Per the germline V gene, CDR1 is MGHDK and CDR2 is SYGVNS. The CDR3 is CASSAWGGETQYF. Written as DNA, the CDR3 is TGTGCCAGCAGTGCGTGGGGTGGGGAGACCCAGTACTTC.

This clonotype has a handful of counts. This chain connects TRBV6-6 to TRBJ2-6, with D possibly TRBD1 on 5 matching bases. Per germline, CDR1 MNHNY and CDR2 SVGAGI (reference sequence). The CDR3 totals 15 residues. Trimming shortened V by 2 bases and J by 0 bases, and 5 bases separated the two germline ends. CDR3 region: CASSYQGSGANVLTF. The CDR3 DNA reads TGTGCCAGCAGTTACCAGGGCTCTGGGGCCAACGTCCTGACTTTC.

This clonotype was picked up many times. The rearrangement joins TRBV7-2 to TRBJ1-4; tentatively, D is TRBD1 (6 bases). This CDR3 comprises 14 residues. Germline lookup yields CDR1 SGHTA and CDR2 FQGNSA. The V end was cut by 4 bases, the J end by 6 bases, with 12 bases between. This CDR3 reads CASSSSRGYEKLFF. Here the CDR3 DNA reads TGTGCCAGCAGCTCTTCCAGGGGCTATGAAAAACTGTTTTTT.

This clonotype was found a few times. This chain uses TRBV10-1 with TRBJ2-1; tentatively, D is TRBD1 (6 bases). The germline gives CDR1 WNHNN, CDR2 SYGVQD (reference sequence). V gave up 3 bases and J gave up 9 bases, with 15 bases separating them. There are 14 residues in the CDR3. The CDR3 reads CASSDSQGQGEQFF. In nucleotides, the CDR3 is TGCGCCAGCAGTGATTCGCAGGGGCAAGGTGAGCAGTTCTTC.

Many counts were recorded for this clonotype. The V call is TRBV7-2, the J call TRBJ1-1, with 8 bases fitting TRBD1. This CDR3 spans 16 amino acids. Germline V gives CDR1 SGHTA, CDR2 FQGNSA. V lost 3 bases and J lost 1; bases outside the gene matches: 7. The CDR3 region is CASSLSRGPANTEAFF. The CDR3 nucleotides read TGTGCCAGCAGCTTGAGCAGGGGGCCGGCGAACACTGAAGCTTTCTTT.

The chain uses TRBV11-2 and TRBJ1-2; maybe TRBD1 (6 bases). Trimming took off 5 bases at V and 4 bases at J, with 23 bases between the two ends. The CDR3 runs 17 residues. The V gene's germline CDR1 is SGHAT and CDR2 FQNNGV. The CDR3 sequence: CASSQIGGGRGAYGYTF. Here the CDR3 DNA reads TGTGCCAGCAGCCAAATTGGCGGGGGGCGCGGGGCCTATGGCTACACCTTC.

The V gene is TRBV5-1, the J gene TRBJ2-5; D ambiguous. The CDR3 is made up of 14 amino acids. V gave up 3 bases and J gave up 1 base, with 10 bases separating them. CDR1 and CDR2 from the germline V gene are SGHRS and YFSETQ. The CDR3 DNA is TGCGCCAGCAGCTCGACGGGTACCCAAGAGACCCAGTACTTC. Amino acids: CASSSTGTQETQYF. The full variable domain, rest sourced from reference TRBV5-1 and TRBJ2-5, is KAGVTQTPRYLIKTRGQQVTLSCSPISGHRSVSWYQQTPGQGLQFLFEYFSETQRNKGNFPGRFSGRQFSNSRSEMNVSTLELGDSALYLCASSSTGTQETQYFGPGTRLLVL.

Here the CDR3 DNA reads TGTGCCAGCAGCTCCGGACTAGCCTTGGGAGAGACCCAGTACTTC. It translates to CASSSGLALGETQYF. V and J are TRBV7-9 and TRBJ2-5; 8 bases agree with TRBD2. The germline V gene has CDR1 SEHNR and CDR2 FQNEAQ (reference sequence). Germline trimming cut 4 bases from V and 4 bases from J; bases unmatched to any gene: 8. CDR3 length equals 15 residues. Supplemented by reference TRBV7-9 and TRBJ2-5, the full variable domain reads DTGVSQNPRHKITKRGQNVTFRCDPISEHNRLYWYRQTLGQGPEFLTYFQNEAQLEKSRLLSDRFSAERPKGSFSTLEIQRTEQGDSAMYLCASSSGLALGETQYFGPGTRLLVL.

This clonotype was seen repeatedly, ten times or more. The rearrangement uses TRBV7-2 and TRBJ1-5; the match to TRBD1 covers 7 bases. Germline CDR1 reads SGHTA; CDR2 reads FQGNSA. The CDR3 consists of 16 residues. The V segment lost 3 bases and the J segment 4 bases; nucleotides outside the gene matches: 9. CDR3 DNA sequence: TGTGCCAGCAGCTTTAATACAGGGGCCGCTAATCAGCCCCAGCATTTT. It translates to CASSFNTGAANQPQHF.